The T cell receptor beta chain described here comes from a study of cytomegalovirus exposure and HLA in healthy donors (dated by TCRdb to 2017 to 2019). General notes on the study: According to an earlier analysis of several hundred of the donors, about 179 million T cells yielded some 110 million unique TCR beta sequences and 276 Gb of sequence data. An early release that covered 500 to 800 HLA-typed donors contained about 300 gigabases of sequencing data and roughly 84 million unique TCR sequences. Among the approximately 400 genotyped donors, more than 70% belonged to the genetic ancestry cluster associated with self-reported Caucasian donors. The study was designed to test whether signatures of past pathogen exposure could be identified by cataloging public T cell receptors. The study used immunosequencing to profile the T cell repertoires of some 600 subjects and linked those repertoires to cytomegalovirus serostatus. In addition to the first cohort of 500 to 850 subjects, a separate validation cohort of 130 or so different subjects was used. High-throughput TCR immunosequencing, statistical association of individual TCRs with disease status, and machine learning were combined to predict cytomegalovirus infection status. To study patterns of TCR occurrence, a later analysis re-analyzed previously published TCR beta repertoires from under 750 donors and added high-resolution HLA genotyping. Rather than using new phenotypic data, the later analysis identified candidate immune exposures from TCR beta sequences and from how often those sequences occurred across donors. An earlier analysis of a few hundred of the donors applied high-throughput TCR beta sequencing to assess whether each TCR beta V gene segment acted as functional or pseudogenic. Alongside the repertoire data, information on donor age, sex, ethnicity and CMV serostatus was compiled. In a later genetic analysis, genome-wide SNP genotypes for about three fifths of the 666 donors were used, and that subset was treated as a discovery cohort. Every repertoire in the discovery cohort had been generated on one and the same sequencing platform. Both class I and class II loci were covered by HLA typing, at four-digit resolution. The number of donors typed differed by locus, with roughly 629-640 for A, B, C, DRB1 and DQB1, around 520 for DQA1, 600 to 610 for DPA1, and some 470 for DPB1. Roughly five DR-DQ haplotypes were handled as single units for association and clustering because linkage in the cohort was strong. Among a few hundred genotyped donors of the cohort, an average of around 240,000 unique TCR beta nucleotide sequences were sequenced per donor, around 18% of them non-productive.

Comment on this clone: Its antigen remains undetermined. No base quality information exists; no much larger clone differs at one position.

The cohort comprised approximately 700 healthy bone marrow donors. At the time of sampling, all cohort members were nominally healthy, though unrecorded immune exposures were likely present. The donor tested CMV seropositive and was one of the 289 seropositive cohort members. Each donor provided a peripheral blood sample, and peripheral blood mononuclear cells were used for TCR beta sequencing. Genomic DNA extraction from the blood cell samples was performed with the Qiagen DNeasy Blood Extraction Kit. The full study reports these points: Roughly uniform sequencing depth across donors was assumed in presence/absence analyses, although this assumption may not hold. Across donors, most TCR sequences were observed very rarely, whereas some public TCRs were present in many individuals. Broadly in line with IMGT annotations, most TCR beta V segments showed up in productive rearrangements about 87% or about 30% of the time in an earlier analysis of some 590 of the donors. In this cohort, only TCR beta chains were sequenced, and detectable features were limited by the absence of alpha or paired-chain data. An association between a missense DCLRE1C variant and V-gene and J-gene trimming of TCR beta chains was found in a later genetic analysis and replicated in an independent cohort. The authors suggested that the approach could potentially be extended to other disease states and immunological phenotypes. Several of the top co-occurrence clusters appeared to be linked to parvovirus B19, influenza, CMV and Epstein-Barr virus, according to a later analysis. Immune exposure information for the cohort was limited to CMV serostatus. Because the 87-base-pair reads could not distinguish some IMGT-functional V segments, including TRBV6-2 and TRBV6-3, those segments were excluded. A further reported finding was that TCR beta sequences accurately predicted the HLA-A and HLA-B alleles for most subjects in the first cohort. Cytomegalovirus status was reported to be diagnosed by the classifier with high specificity and sensitivity in both the original and validation cohorts. In a later analysis, HLA-associated TCR beta chains showed more clonal expansion and lower generation probabilities than non-associated chains that were equally common. Because HLA typing was unavailable for some donors at each locus, only the typed subset was used in association tests. Most CMV-associated TCR beta chains appeared to be HLA-restricted in a later analysis, and the HLA associations seemed to be driven largely by CMV exposure. The study listed 164 TCR beta chains as associated with cytomegalovirus. Three of the identified cytomegalovirus-associated TCR beta chains were confirmed in vitro to be specific for cytomegalovirus antigens. A cluster of highly shared sequence variants was judged likely to represent a technical artifact of the sequencing pipeline. Correlated functional status among segregating V segments might reflect linkage disequilibrium, but an unknown experimental factor could not be ruled out. Strong co-occurrence of HLA alleles, especially DR and DQ, made assigning TCR associations to individual alleles difficult. A later analysis found that TCR association rates varied across HLA loci, with DRB1 alleles showing the most associated TCRs and HLA-C alleles the fewest. Compared with the roughly 670-donor mean, donors in an Asian-associated ancestry cluster had fewer N-insertions in productive TCRs, according to a later genetic analysis. In a later analysis, some 18,000 TCR beta sequences were associated with specific HLA alleles at a false discovery rate of 0.05. Seventeen rarely observed V segments, including chromosome 9 orphons, were excluded from the earlier analysis of approximately 500 of the donors because counts were too low.

Library generation was performed with the immunoSEQ multiplex PCR assay. For the multiplex PCR, a mixture combining 60 forward primers for TCR Vbeta segments and 13 reverse primers for TCR Jbeta segments was used. The CDR3 region of rearranged TCR beta genes was amplified from genomic DNA with a multiplex PCR assay. On the Illumina HiSeq System, the amplified TCR beta libraries were sequenced as 87-base-pair reads. The original methods were these. A later analysis tallied around 80 million unique TCR beta chains across the 666 repertoires, and about 12 million of those chains were shared by two or more donors. Raw reads were error-corrected and collapsed into unique sequences by a nearest-neighbor algorithm in which closely related sequences were merged to remove PCR and sequencing errors. Alignment of CDR3 sequences to IMGT reference sequences was used to assign V, D and J gene segments. Each retained sequence needed at least a six-nucleotide match to both a V gene segment and a J gene segment. A rearrangement counted as productive if the CDR3 had no stop codons and remained in frame with V and J, and every other rearrangement counted as non-productive. Following IMGT convention, CDR3 was defined as the stretch from the second conserved V-encoded cysteine to the conserved J-encoded phenylalanine. Sequences without an unambiguous match to a single V gene segment were excluded from the earlier analysis of 450 to 750 of the donors. In an earlier analysis of a few hundred of the donors, V segments were called functional above 56.7% productive rearrangements and were called segregating when the between-donor standard deviation exceeded 5%. A statistical classification framework was built to diagnose cytomegalovirus status from the catalog of TCR beta chain sequences. In a later analysis, TCR nucleotide sequences were compared against IMGT/GENE-DB human TR gene sequences so that V and J genes could be assigned. A later analysis assigned CDR3 sequences and most-parsimonious VDJ recombination scenarios with the TCRdist pipeline. In a later analysis, every TCR beta chain was defined by the combination of its CDR3 amino acid sequence and its V-gene family, and reads without a unique V-gene family were dropped. In a later analysis, 450 to 600 highly shared, low-generation-probability nucleotide sequences were removed to address suspected cross-contamination and a sequencing artifact. In a later analysis, a clonal expansion index was calculated for each public chain from normalized within-repertoire ranks of inferred template counts. In a later analysis, generation probabilities were computed with a VDJ recombination model fitted to out-of-frame rearrangements, and the resulting probabilities were checked against IGoR. In a later analysis, TCR-TCR, TCR-HLA and TCR-CMV co-occurrence was scored with hypergeometric tests, and a repertoire-size bias correction was applied to TCR pairs. To estimate false discovery rates, a later analysis permuted the HLA or CMV assignments 20 times. In a later analysis, co-occurring TCRs were grouped using DBSCAN, and TCRdist sequence similarity was added for clustering within HLA-allele-positive subsets. Repertoires with fewer than 30,000 or more than 120,000 public chains, plus five repertoires with anomalous nucleotide sharing, were excluded from co-occurrence clustering. TCRdb retrieved this table from immuneACCESS and kept in-frame rearrangements only. Not all clones are present; in checked studies, unresolved V genes account for under half, and no reason is known for the remainder. V and J calls plus clone size are reproduced from that table; the DNA served to infer D and trimming. The sample profile shows 150,000 to 200,000 clones; approximately 77% of them were found once. The top ten clones comprise 7% to 8.5% of the sample.

At the junction V is shortened by 3 bases and J by 2 bases; bases outside the gene matches: 6. Via the germline V gene, CDR1 is SGDLS and CDR2 YYNGEE. Spanning cysteine to phenylalanine, the CDR3 consists of 16 amino acids. Left in the record is the CDR3 DNA by itself, 48 bases read in frame from the first base. Rearrangement joined TRBV9 to TRBJ2-2; 8 junctional bases match TRBD2. This clonotype originated in a male donor in good health and CMV-seropositive. The specimen sequenced was PBMCs. The CDR3 protein: CASSAMSGSNTGELFF. The bases read TGTGCCAGCAGCGCCATGAGCGGGAGCAACACCGGGGAGCTGTTTTTT.